Listed below are T cell receptor beta chains from one sample, sequenced in a study of blood T cell repertoires in COVID-19. The table came from immunoSEQ multiplex PCR; TCRdb's copy has only in-frame clones and leaves some out. The top ten clones hold approximately 2.8% of a sample with 200,000 to 250,000 clones, roughly nine tenths of them seen once. The sequenced sample consisted of PBMCs or T cells enriched from blood (not recorded which). The receptors originated from a woman aged 45-59 years in a cohort exposed to, infected with or recovered from COVID-19 (not recorded which). Both conserved end residues are part of each CDR3. Each record gives: D gene, clone size, V gene, J gene, CDR3 protein, CDR3 DNA. The D gene is left open where the match is weak. Expanded clones are given a class, and other clones once, few, many or no size at all.

-	-	TRBV4-3	TRBJ2-2	CASSQGADRNTGELFF	TGCGCCAGCAGCCAAGGGGCGGACAGAAACACCGGGGAGCTGTTTTTT
-	-	TRBV6-5	TRBJ1-2	CASSKYGGGDYGYTF	TGTGCCAGCAGCAAATACGGGGGGGGAGACTATGGCTACACCTTC
TRBD1	-	TRBV7-8	TRBJ1-1	CASRQGQGAFF	TGTGCCAGCAGACAGGGACAGGGAGCTTTCTTT
-	-	TRBV7-2	TRBJ1-5	CASSGGAGLFGNQPQHF	TGTGCCAGCAGTGGGGGGGCGGGGTTGTTTGGCAATCAGCCCCAGCATTTT
-	few	TRBV2	TRBJ1-4	CASTGGTPNEKLFF	TGTGCCAGCACTGGTGGGACACCTAATGAAAAACTGTTTTTT
-	-	TRBV5-4	TRBJ2-7	CASSPEGGQLSYEQYF	TGTGCCAGCAGCCCCGAGGGGGGACAGCTCTCCTACGAGCAGTACTTC
-	-	TRBV7-8	TRBJ1-1	CASSLALGGNTEAFF	TGTGCCAGCAGCTTAGCTTTAGGGGGGAACACTGAAGCTTTCTTT
TRBD1	few	TRBV11-1	TRBJ2-7	CASSQGQGYEQYF	TGTGCCAGCAGCCAGGGACAGGGCTACGAGCAGTACTTC
TRBD2	-	TRBV25-1	TRBJ2-5	CASSDQAGGQETQYF	TGTGCCAGCAGTGATCAAGCGGGGGGCCAAGAGACCCAGTACTTC
-	-	TRBV7-6	TRBJ2-7	CASSLWNRVPLGYEQYF	TGTGCCAGCAGCTTATGGAACAGGGTGCCTTTGGGATACGAGCAGTACTTC
-	-	TRBV4-2	TRBJ1-4	CASSQSTGSPTNEKLFF	TGTGCCAGCAGCCAAAGTACAGGGTCGCCAACTAATGAAAAACTGTTTTTT
-	-	TRBV19	TRBJ1-3	CASSTRIRNTIYF	TGTGCCAGTAGTACCAGGATCCGAAACACCATATATTTT
-	-	TRBV5-8	TRBJ2-5	CASSLPSPAQTQYF	TGTGCCAGCAGCTTGCCCTCCCCCGCGCAGACCCAGTACTTC
-	once	TRBV3-1/TRBV3-2	TRBJ2-7	CASSQRQVSLEQYF	TGTGCCAGCAGCCAGAGACAGGTTAGTTTGGAGCAGTACTTC
-	-	TRBV12-5	TRBJ1-3	CASGSEAGNTIYF	TGTGCTAGTGGCTCGGAGGCTGGAAACACCATATATTTT
-	-	TRBV4-3	TRBJ1-1	CASSQVRGGTEAFF	TGCGCCAGCAGCCAAGTACGAGGGGGCACTGAAGCTTTCTTT
-	-	TRBV5-1	TRBJ1-6	CASSLGGIGNNSPLHF	TGCGCCAGCAGCCTAGGGGGAATTGGGAATAATTCACCCCTCCACTTT
-	-	TRBV5-6	TRBJ2-2	CASSLYGSGNTGELFF	TGTGCCAGCAGCTTGTATGGGTCAGGGAACACCGGGGAGCTGTTTTTT
TRBD1	-	TRBV6-5	TRBJ1-2	CASSLRPDPDRGYTF	TGTGCCAGCAGTCTCCGGCCCGACCCAGACAGGGGATACACCTTC
-	-	TRBV10-3	TRBJ1-3	CAIGEVGSGNTIYF	TGTGCCATCGGGGAGGTAGGCTCTGGAAACACCATATATTTT
TRBD1	-	TRBV10-1	TRBJ1-2	CASSLEGANRGPNYGYTF	TGCGCCAGCAGTCTTGAGGGGGCCAACAGGGGTCCTAACTATGGCTACACCTTC
-	-	TRBV14	TRBJ1-3	CASSHQGSRNTIYF	TGTGCCAGCAGTCACCAGGGGAGTAGAAACACCATATATTTT
TRBD1	few	TRBV19	TRBJ2-4	CASSSRQGPNIQYF	TGTGCCAGTAGTTCCAGACAGGGGCCAAACATTCAGTACTTC
-	-	TRBV7-2	TRBJ1-1	CASSFHGQEAFF	TGTGCCAGCAGCTTCCACGGACAGGAAGCTTTCTTT
-	-	TRBV7-2	TRBJ2-3	CASSLGGPRDTQYF	TGTGCCAGCAGCTTAGGGGGGCCCAGGGATACGCAGTATTTT
TRBD1	few	TRBV30	TRBJ1-2	CAWSERGRGGYTF	TGTGCCTGGAGCGAAAGGGGGCGAGGGGGCTACACCTTC
-	-	TRBV7-2	TRBJ1-6	CASSSQQDSPLHF	TGTGCCAGCAGCTCACAACAGGATTCACCCCTCCACTTT
-	-	TRBV2	TRBJ2-7	CASSEQVYSYEQYF	TGTGCCAGCAGTGAGCAGGTCTACTCCTACGAGCAGTACTTC
-	-	TRBV7-2	TRBJ1-4	CASSFDPEGGKLFF	TGTGCCAGCAGCTTCGATCCCGAGGGAGGAAAACTGTTTTTT
-	-	TRBV6-4	TRBJ2-2	CASSASPGNGELFF	TGTGCCAGCAGTGCCTCGCCGGGGAACGGGGAGCTGTTTTTT
TRBD1	-	TRBV6-5	TRBJ1-1	CASSWDRLNTEAFF	TGTGCCAGCAGCTGGGACAGGCTGAACACTGAAGCTTTCTTT
TRBD1	once	TRBV5-1	TRBJ1-1	CASSLWTGGNTEAFF	TGCGCCAGCAGCTTGTGGACAGGGGGAAACACTGAAGCTTTCTTT
-	-	TRBV5-1	TRBJ1-2	CASSLGGLGYTF	TGCGCCAGCAGCTTGGGGGGACTTGGCTACACCTTC
TRBD2	-	TRBV11-3	TRBJ2-7	CASSPGLDSYEQYF	TGTGCCAGCAGCCCGGGACTAGACTCCTACGAGCAGTACTTC
TRBD2	-	TRBV28	TRBJ2-5	CASSSLGGGALGETQYF	TGTGCCAGCAGTTCCCTCGGCGGGGGGGCCCTCGGAGAGACCCAGTACTTC
TRBD1	-	TRBV5-6	TRBJ1-1	CASSLQGTTEAFF	TGTGCCAGCAGCCTACAGGGGACGACTGAAGCTTTCTTT
-	-	TRBV11-3	TRBJ1-1	CASSRTPVTEAFF	TGTGCCAGCAGCCGTACGCCGGTGACTGAAGCTTTCTTT
TRBD2	-	TRBV13	TRBJ2-3	CASSLERTSSDTQYF	TGTGCCAGCAGCTTAGAACGGACTAGCTCAGATACGCAGTATTTT
TRBD1	-	TRBV27	TRBJ1-5	CASSLSTGGGQPQHF	TGTGCCAGCAGTTTATCTACAGGGGGCGGTCAGCCCCAGCATTTT
-	-	TRBV14	TRBJ2-1	CASSQDWGGPKEGNEQFF	TGTGCCAGCAGCCAAGATTGGGGGGGGCCAAAGGAAGGGAATGAGCAGTTCTTC
-	-	TRBV4-3	TRBJ1-6	CASSPSRNSPLHF	TGCGCCAGCAGCCCATCACGGAATTCACCCCTCCACTTT
-	-	TRBV18	TRBJ2-7	CASSPLSPVTNYEQYF	TGTGCCAGCTCACCACTCAGTCCCGTTACAAACTACGAGCAGTACTTC
-	-	TRBV5-1	TRBJ1-1	CASSSAGTEAFF	TGCGCCAGCAGCTCCGCCGGGACTGAAGCTTTCTTT
-	few	TRBV7-2	TRBJ2-2	CASSVGLNTGELFF	TGTGCCAGCAGCGTGGGACTTAACACCGGGGAGCTGTTTTTT
TRBD1	-	TRBV29-1	TRBJ2-7	CSSSQGGQGDEQYF	TGCAGCTCCTCCCAGGGGGGACAGGGGGACGAGCAGTACTTC
TRBD1	-	TRBV4-1	TRBJ2-7	CASSHPDPTGIGSYEQYF	TGCGCCAGCAGCCACCCCGACCCGACAGGGATTGGGTCCTACGAGCAGTACTTC
-	-	TRBV5-1	TRBJ1-1	CASSLGSRTEAFF	TGCGCCAGCAGCTTGGGGTCGAGAACTGAAGCTTTCTTT
TRBD1	-	TRBV4-1	TRBJ1-1	CASSQGKARGKNTEAFF	TGCGCCAGCAGCCAAGGTAAGGCCAGGGGGAAGAACACTGAAGCTTTCTTT
TRBD1	-	TRBV27	TRBJ2-7	CASSSRWGQGRSYEQYF	TGTGCCAGCAGTAGTAGGTGGGGACAGGGCCGTTCCTACGAGCAGTACTTC
TRBD1	-	TRBV5-1	TRBJ2-1	CASSHGTGGAYNEQFF	TGCGCCAGCAGCCACGGGACAGGGGGAGCCTACAATGAGCAGTTCTTC
-	-	TRBV4-1	TRBJ1-2	CASSQTGASNYGYTF	TGCGCCAGCAGCCAAACTGGGGCCAGCAATTATGGCTACACCTTC
TRBD1	-	TRBV4-2	TRBJ1-2	CASSTGQGLYGYTF	TGTGCCAGCAGCACGGGACAGGGTTTATATGGCTACACCTTC
-	once	TRBV5-6	TRBJ1-4	CASTRGGGGEKLFF	TGTGCCAGCACCCGGGGCGGGGGAGGTGAAAAACTGTTTTTT
TRBD1	few	TRBV10-3	TRBJ1-2	CAISEFPPPGQVNYGYTF	TGTGCCATCAGTGAGTTCCCCCCCCCGGGACAGGTGAACTATGGCTACACCTTC
-	-	TRBV9	TRBJ1-4	CASSVGAVTEEKLFF	TGTGCCAGCAGCGTAGGGGCAGTGACGGAAGAAAAACTGTTTTTT